The clone carrying this TCR beta chain was recorded only once. Its antigen is currently unknown. Vbeta (60) and Jbeta (13) primers were used in the PCR. TCRdb keeps only in-frame clones here, not all; method: immunoSEQ multiplex PCR. Here the sample spans about 140,000 clones, 76% being singletons. This sample is drawn from a study of cytomegalovirus exposure and HLA in healthy donors. Looking at the study overall: Tens of millions of unique TCRs from HLA-typed donors were held in an early release of data. Notes on the study in general: Sequencing likely generated an artifact that appeared as a cluster of highly shared sequence variants.

Trimming at V came to 4 bases and at J to 3 bases, leaving 8 bases not matched to a gene. Germline V gene data show CDR1 as GTSNPN and CDR2 as SVGIG (reference sequence). This CDR3 has 15 residues. Input material: PBMCs. This receptor was taken from a woman between 40 and 50 years old in good health and CMV-seronegative. The chain employs TRBV30 and TRBJ1-5; 8 nucleotides align to TRBD1. DNA for the CDR3: TGTGCCTGGACGAAGACAGGGGCCCCCAATCAGCCCCAGCATTTT. Protein: CAWTKTGAPNQPQHF.